The entry below describes one T cell receptor beta chain. These data come from a study of T cell clones after liver transplantation. Overall study: Tolerant meant at least one year fully off immunosuppression without liver enzymes above twice normal.

Here immunoSEQ multiplex PCR was the method, and the copy in TCRdb shows in-frame clones only, minus some. The sample gives roughly 120,000 clones, roughly nine tenths of which show up once; about 0.8% is in the top ten. This TCR came from a human patient who received a liver transplant. Part of the T cell pool may stem from the graft donor. Material: CD4+ T cells from blood, obtained 12 months after liver transplant.

CDR3 sequence (DNA): TGTGCCAGCAGTTACTGGACTAGCGGCTACAATGAGCAGTTCTTC. Translated: CASSYWTSGYNEQFF. This sequence joins TRBV6-5 and TRBJ2-1; 10 nucleotides match TRBD2. CDR3 size: 15 residues. Germline V gene sequence: CDR1 MNHEY, CDR2 SVGAGI. The V segment lost 1 base and the J segment 3 bases; nucleotides outside the gene matches: 0.